This T cell receptor beta chain was profiled in a study of blood T cells in healthy people across ages. There were healthy Caucasian individuals from Russia, aged about 6 to 95, serving as donors. PCR was performed a second time for about 6 to 11 cycles using a sample-barcoded 5' primer and a J-beta primer mix. TCRdb ran MiXCR on the 5' RACE reads and lists one entry per CDR3 protein. This repertoire shows about 650,000 distinct CDR3 sequences, approximately 52% found once; its top ten account for less than 15%. Source material: blood. The source is a woman of 80 years or more in good health.

Here the CDR3 reads CASSYPTGTSGDTQYF. CDR3 DNA: TGTGCCAGCAGTTACCCTACCGGGACTAGCGGTGATACGCAGTATTTT. The genes are TRBV6-5 and TRBJ2-3, with 11 bases matching TRBD2. The CDR3 is made up of 16 amino acids. Germline V gene lookup returns CDR1 MNHEY and CDR2 SVGAGI. Germline trimming cut 2 bases from V and 6 bases from J; bases unmatched to any gene: 7.